One sample yielded the 8 T cell receptor beta chains listed below, sequenced in a study of regulatory T cells in long-lasting Graves disease. Investigators prepared the TCR beta libraries by applying iRepertoire HTBI primers and Arm-PCR of CDR3 regions. TCRdb recomputed calls from the multiplex PCR reads with MiXCR, one row per CDR3 protein. In the table there are 400,000 to 650,000 distinct CDR3 sequences, about 15% of which are singletons. Time point denoted: newly diagnosed GD, antithyroid drugs for less than 3 months. PBMC-extracted RNA yielded the TCR library. These same records also appear under a second study, on T cells in Graves' hyperthyroidism and ophthalmopathy.

This sample comprised peripheral blood mononuclear cells (PBMCs), obtained at new diagnosis, from a patient treated with antithyroid drugs. These receptors were taken from a woman aged 35-65 years with Graves disease.

This clonotype appeared a few times. The chain links TRBV20-1 to TRBJ1-1, with 7 bases fitting TRBD1. With V trimmed by 3 bases and J by 11 bases, 33 bases remained unmatched. The CDR3 is made up of 20 amino acids. The germline V gene has CDR1 DFQATT and CDR2 SNEGSKA (reference sequence). The CDR3, as DNA: TGCAGTGCTAGGGGGGTAGACAGGGCGCCACGGAAAGAACCGGAATGGCTGGCTTTCTTT. Encoded protein: CSARGVDRAPRKEPEWLAFF.

This clonotype was seen ten or more times. The chain combines TRBV3-1 with TRBJ1-6; no reliable D call. From germline, CDR1 is LGHDT and CDR2 YNNKEL (reference sequence). V lost 0 bases to trimming and J lost 10 bases, with 16 bases between them. CDR3 length: 16 amino acids. Written as DNA, the CDR3 is TGTGCCAGCAGCCAAGATTGGAGATCACGAGGGTCACCCCTCCACTTT. This translates into CASSQDWRSRGSPLHF.

As for this clonotype: A much bigger clone sits one base away, suggesting this may be a read error. The rearrangement links TRBV7-2 to TRBJ2-3; a weak D match, TRBD2 (5 bases). The CDR3 is made up of 15 amino acids. Germline V gene data show CDR1 as SGHTA and CDR2 as FQGNSA. The CDR3: CASNLDYVSTDTQYF. Written as DNA, the CDR3 is TGTGCCAGCAACTTAGACTACGTTAGCACAGATACGCAGTATTTT.

CDR3 DNA sequence: TGTGCCAGCAGCTTGCCTACCGAGGCTCCGGTTAGGGGGGCCAACGTCCTGACTTTC. Protein: CASSLPTEAPVRGANVLTF. The rearrangement joins TRBV5-5 to TRBJ2-6; D gene uncertain. Germline V gene data show CDR1 as SGHKS and CDR2 as YYEKEE (reference sequence). The CDR3 spans 19 residues. V was pared by 1 base and J by 4 bases, with 21 bases between.

This sequence joins TRBV19 and TRBJ2-2; weak D call: TRBD2 (5 bases). From germline, CDR1 is LNHDA and CDR2 SQIVND (reference sequence). Trimming pared 7 bases from V and 4 bases from J, leaving 10 bases between. The CDR3 is 13 residues long. The CDR3: CASKRRSTGELFF. For the CDR3, the DNA is TGTGCCAGTAAGAGGAGGTCCACCGGGGAGCTGTTTTTT.

This clonotype was seen ten or more times. The chain combines TRBV19 with TRBJ1-5; 9 nucleotides match TRBD1. The CDR3 spans 15 residues. The V gene end was trimmed by 6 bases and the J gene end by 5 bases; junction bases not matched to a gene: 8. Germline V lookup: CDR1 LNHDA, CDR2 SQIVND (reference sequence). CDR3 residues: CASRLRQGGDQPQHF. CDR3 sequence (DNA): TGTGCCAGTAGGTTGAGACAGGGGGGAGATCAGCCCCAGCATTTT.

This clonotype was detected only a few times. The gene calls are TRBV19 and TRBJ1-2, with D tentatively TRBD1 (6 bases). The CDR3 runs 14 residues. V shed 6 bases and J shed 3 bases, with 14 bases lying between them. Germline-derived CDR1 and CDR2 are LNHDA and SQIVND (reference sequence). The CDR3 spells CASRANGGYYGYTF. The CDR3 nucleotides are TGTGCCAGTAGGGCGAATGGGGGCTACTATGGCTACACCTTC.

The chain carries TRBV6-1 and TRBJ2-2; D might be TRBD2 (5 bases). There are 14 residues in the CDR3. Trimming took off 6 bases at V and 0 bases at J, with 8 bases between the two ends. CDR1 MNHNS and CDR2 SASEGT come from the germline V gene. The CDR3 here is CASRKLANTGELFF. CDR3 nucleotide sequence: TGTGCCAGCAGGAAACTAGCGAACACCGGGGAGCTGTTTTTT.